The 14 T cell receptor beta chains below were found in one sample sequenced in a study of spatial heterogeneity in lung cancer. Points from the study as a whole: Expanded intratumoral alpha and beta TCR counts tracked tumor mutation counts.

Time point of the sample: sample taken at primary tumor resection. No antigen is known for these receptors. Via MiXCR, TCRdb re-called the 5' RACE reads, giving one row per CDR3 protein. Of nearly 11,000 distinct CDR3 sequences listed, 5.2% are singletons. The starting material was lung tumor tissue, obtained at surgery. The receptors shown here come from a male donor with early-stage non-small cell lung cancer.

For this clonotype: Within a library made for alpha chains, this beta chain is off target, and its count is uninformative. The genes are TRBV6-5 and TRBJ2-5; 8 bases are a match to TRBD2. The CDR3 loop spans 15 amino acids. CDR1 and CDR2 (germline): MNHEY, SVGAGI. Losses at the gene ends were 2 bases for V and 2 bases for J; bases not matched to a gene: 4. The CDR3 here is CASSYGRGAQETQYF. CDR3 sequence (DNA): TGTGCCAGCAGTTACGGGCGGGGGGCACAAGAGACCCAGTACTTC.

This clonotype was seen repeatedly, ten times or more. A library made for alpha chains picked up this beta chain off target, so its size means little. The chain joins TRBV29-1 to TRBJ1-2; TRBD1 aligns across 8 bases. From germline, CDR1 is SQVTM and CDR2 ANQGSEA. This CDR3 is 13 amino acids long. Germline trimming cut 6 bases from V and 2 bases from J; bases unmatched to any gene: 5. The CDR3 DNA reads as TGCAGCGTGGCGGACAGGGCGAACTATGGCTACACCTTC. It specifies CSVADRANYGYTF.

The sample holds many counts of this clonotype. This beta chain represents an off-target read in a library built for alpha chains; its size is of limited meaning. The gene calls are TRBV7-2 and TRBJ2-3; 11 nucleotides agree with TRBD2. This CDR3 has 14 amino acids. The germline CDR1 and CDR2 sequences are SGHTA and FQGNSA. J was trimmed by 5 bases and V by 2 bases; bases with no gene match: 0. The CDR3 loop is CASSLTSGRDTQYF. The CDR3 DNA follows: TGTGCCAGCAGCTTAACTAGCGGGAGAGATACGCAGTATTTT.

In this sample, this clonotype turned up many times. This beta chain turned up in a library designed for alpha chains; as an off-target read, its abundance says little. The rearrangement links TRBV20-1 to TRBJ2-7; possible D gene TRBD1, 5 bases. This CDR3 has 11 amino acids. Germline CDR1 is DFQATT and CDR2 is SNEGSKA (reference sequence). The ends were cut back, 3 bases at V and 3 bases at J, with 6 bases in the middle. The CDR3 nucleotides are TGCAGTGCTAGTACAGGCTACGAGCAGTACTTC. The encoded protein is CSASTGYEQYF.

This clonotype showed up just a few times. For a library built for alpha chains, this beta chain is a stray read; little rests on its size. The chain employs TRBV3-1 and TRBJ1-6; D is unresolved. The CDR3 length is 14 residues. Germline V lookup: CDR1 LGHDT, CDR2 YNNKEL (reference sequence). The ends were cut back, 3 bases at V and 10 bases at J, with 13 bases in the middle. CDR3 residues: CASSQGAFESPLHF. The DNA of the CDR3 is TGTGCCAGCAGCCAGGGAGCTTTTGAATCACCCCTCCACTTT.

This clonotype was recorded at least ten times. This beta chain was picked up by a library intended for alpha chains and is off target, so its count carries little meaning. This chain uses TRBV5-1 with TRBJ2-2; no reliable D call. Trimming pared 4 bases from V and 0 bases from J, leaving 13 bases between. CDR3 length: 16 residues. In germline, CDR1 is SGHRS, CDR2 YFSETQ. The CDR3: CASSLQTLANTGELFF. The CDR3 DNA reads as TGCGCCAGCAGCCTACAGACCCTCGCGAACACCGGGGAGCTGTTTTTT.

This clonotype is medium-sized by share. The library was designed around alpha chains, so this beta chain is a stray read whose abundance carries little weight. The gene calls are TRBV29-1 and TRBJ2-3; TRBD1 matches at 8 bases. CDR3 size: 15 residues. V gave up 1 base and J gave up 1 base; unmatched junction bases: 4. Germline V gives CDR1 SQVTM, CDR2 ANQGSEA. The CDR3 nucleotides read TGCAGCGTTGAAGGGGGGACAGGAGGCACAGATACGCAGTATTTT. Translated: CSVEGGTGGTDTQYF.

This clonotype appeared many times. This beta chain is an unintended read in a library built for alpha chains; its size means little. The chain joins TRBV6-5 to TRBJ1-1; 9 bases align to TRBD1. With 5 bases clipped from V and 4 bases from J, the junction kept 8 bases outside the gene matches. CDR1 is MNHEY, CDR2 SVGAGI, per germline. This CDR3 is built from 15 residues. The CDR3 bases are TGTGCCAGCAGTCAGGGGGGACAGGGCGGCACTGAAGCTTTCTTT. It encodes CASSQGGQGGTEAFF.

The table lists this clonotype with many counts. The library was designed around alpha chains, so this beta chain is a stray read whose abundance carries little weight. CDR3 region: CASTDRATYGYTF. CDR3 DNA sequence: TGTGCCAGCACCGACAGGGCAACTTATGGCTACACCTTC. The genes are TRBV12-3 or TRBV12-4 and TRBJ1-2; 7 bases match TRBD1. The J segment lost 5 bases and the V segment lost 7 bases, leaving 7 bases of the junction unmatched. The CDR3 spans 13 residues.

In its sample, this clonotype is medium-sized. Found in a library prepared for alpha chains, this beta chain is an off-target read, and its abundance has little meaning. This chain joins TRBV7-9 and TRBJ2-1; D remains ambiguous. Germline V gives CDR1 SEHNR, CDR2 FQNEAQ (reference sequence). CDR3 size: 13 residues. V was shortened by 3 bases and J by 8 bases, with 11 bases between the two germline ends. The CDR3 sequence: CASSLDGKDEQFF. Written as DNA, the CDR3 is TGTGCCAGCAGCTTGGACGGTAAGGATGAGCAGTTCTTC. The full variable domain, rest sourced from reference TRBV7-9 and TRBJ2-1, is DTGVSQNPRHKITKRGQNVTFRCDPISEHNRLYWYRQTLGQGPEFLTYFQNEAQLEKSRLLSDRFSAERPKGSFSTLEIQRTEQGDSAMYLCASSLDGKDEQFFGPGTRLTVL.

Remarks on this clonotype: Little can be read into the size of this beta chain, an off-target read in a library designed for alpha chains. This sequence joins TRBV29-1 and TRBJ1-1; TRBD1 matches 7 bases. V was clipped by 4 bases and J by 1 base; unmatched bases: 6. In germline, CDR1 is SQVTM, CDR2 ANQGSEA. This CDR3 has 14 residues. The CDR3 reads CSVGTEGANTEAFF. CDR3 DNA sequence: TGCAGCGTTGGGACAGAGGGGGCGAACACTGAAGCTTTCTTT.

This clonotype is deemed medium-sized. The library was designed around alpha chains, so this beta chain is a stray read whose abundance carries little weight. CDR3 nucleotides: TGTGCCAGCAGTAATTCCGGCAGGGGATCACCCCTCCACTTT. Protein product: CASSNSGRGSPLHF. The V gene is TRBV2, the J gene TRBJ1-6, with TRBD1 as a possible D gene (6 bases). The germline V gene has CDR1 SNHLY and CDR2 FYNNEI. The V and J ends lost 5 bases and 10 bases respectively, with 15 bases between them. The CDR3 runs 14 residues.

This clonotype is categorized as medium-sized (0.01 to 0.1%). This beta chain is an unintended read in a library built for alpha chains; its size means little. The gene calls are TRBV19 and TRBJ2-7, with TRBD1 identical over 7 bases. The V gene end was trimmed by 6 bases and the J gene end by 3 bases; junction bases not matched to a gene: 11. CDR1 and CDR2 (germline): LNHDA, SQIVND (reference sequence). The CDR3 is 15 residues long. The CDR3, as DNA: TGTGCCAGTAGCGCACCGGGACAGTCTGTCTACGAGCAGTACTTC. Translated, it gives CASSAPGQSVYEQYF.

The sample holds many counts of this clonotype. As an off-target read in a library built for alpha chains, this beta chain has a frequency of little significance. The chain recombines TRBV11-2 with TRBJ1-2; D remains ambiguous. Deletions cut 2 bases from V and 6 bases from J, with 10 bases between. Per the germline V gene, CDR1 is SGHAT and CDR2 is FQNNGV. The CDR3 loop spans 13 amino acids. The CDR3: CASSLNGEDGYTF. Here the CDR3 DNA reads TGTGCCAGCAGCTTAAATGGGGAGGATGGCTACACCTTC.